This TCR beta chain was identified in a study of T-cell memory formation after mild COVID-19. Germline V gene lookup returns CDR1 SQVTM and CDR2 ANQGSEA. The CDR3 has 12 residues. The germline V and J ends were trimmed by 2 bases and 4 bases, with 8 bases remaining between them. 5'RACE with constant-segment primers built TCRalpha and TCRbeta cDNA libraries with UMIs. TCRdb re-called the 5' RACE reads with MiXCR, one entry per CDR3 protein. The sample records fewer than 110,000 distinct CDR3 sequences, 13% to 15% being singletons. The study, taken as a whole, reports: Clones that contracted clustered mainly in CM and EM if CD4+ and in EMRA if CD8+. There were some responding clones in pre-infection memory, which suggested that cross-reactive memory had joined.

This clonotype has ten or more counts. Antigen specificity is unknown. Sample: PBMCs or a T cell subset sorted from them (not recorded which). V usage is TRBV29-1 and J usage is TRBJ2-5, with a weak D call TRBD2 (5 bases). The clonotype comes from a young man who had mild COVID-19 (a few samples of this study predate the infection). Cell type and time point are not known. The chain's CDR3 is CSVERRGETQYF. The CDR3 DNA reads TGCAGCGTTGAACGTCGGGGAGAGACCCAGTACTTC.